The T cell receptor beta chain described here comes from a study of blood T cell repertoires in COVID-19. As processed by the authors: Amplification with reference gene primers provided the estimates of nucleated cell counts. Sequenced by immunoSEQ multiplex PCR; TCRdb stores in-frame clones only, minus some. The V and J calls and clone size are taken from that table; D and trimming were inferred from the DNA. The repertoire holds about 240,000 clones, 70% to 90% seen once, with roughly 3.5% in the top ten. The CDR3 totals 13 residues. V was trimmed by 3 bases and J by 5 bases, leaving 10 bases between them. The V gene's germline CDR1 is SNHLY and CDR2 FYNNEI.

Sample: PBMCs or T cells enriched from blood (not recorded which). The rearrangement links TRBV2 to TRBJ1-2; D ambiguous. The TCR comes from a woman aged 40 to 50 with acute COVID-19. Written as DNA, the CDR3 is TGTGCCAGCAGTGATTTGGTAGTTTATGGCTACACCTTC. Translating it yields CASSDLVVYGYTF.